This TCR beta chain was found in a study of graft-versus-host responses after intestinal transplantation. As for the study in general: Tacrolimus and steroids were given for two to four years to all recipients after anti-thymocyte globulin induction.

The table came from immunoSEQ multiplex PCR; TCRdb's copy has only in-frame clones and leaves some out. The data show several thousand clones, roughly a quarter seen once. Sorting was performed after the reaction on proliferating CFSE-low CD3+CD4+ and CD3+CD8+ responders. CDR1 is SGHTA and CDR2 is FQGTGA in the germline V gene. The V gene lost 5 bases and the J gene lost 2 bases, with 15 bases spanning the gap. The CDR3 contains 15 residues. The chain has TRBV7-3 and TRBJ2-5; D possibly uses TRBD1 or TRBD2 (5 bases each). Sequences were derived from alloreactive CD4+ T cells from a mixed lymphocyte reaction culture, sampled before intestinal transplant. Subset denoted: CFSE-low proliferating T cells sorted from roughly six-day pre-transplant mixed lymphocyte reaction (GvH or HvG direction). This receptor was taken from a human patient who received an intestinal transplant. CDR3 amino acids: CASSPTRGRQETQYF. As DNA, the CDR3 is TGTGCCAGCAGCCCCACCCGGGGCAGACAAGAGACCCAGTACTTC.